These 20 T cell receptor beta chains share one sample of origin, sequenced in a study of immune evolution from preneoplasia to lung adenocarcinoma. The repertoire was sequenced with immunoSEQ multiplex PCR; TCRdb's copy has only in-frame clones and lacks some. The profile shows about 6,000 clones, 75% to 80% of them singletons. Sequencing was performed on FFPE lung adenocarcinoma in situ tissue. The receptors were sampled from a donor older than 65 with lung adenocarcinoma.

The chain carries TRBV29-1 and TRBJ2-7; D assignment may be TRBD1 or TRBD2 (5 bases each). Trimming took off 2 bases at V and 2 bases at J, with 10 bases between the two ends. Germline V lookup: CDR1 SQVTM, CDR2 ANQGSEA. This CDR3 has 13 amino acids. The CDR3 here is CSVEWGIPYEQYF. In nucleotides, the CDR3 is TGCAGCGTTGAATGGGGGATCCCCTACGAGCAGTACTTC.

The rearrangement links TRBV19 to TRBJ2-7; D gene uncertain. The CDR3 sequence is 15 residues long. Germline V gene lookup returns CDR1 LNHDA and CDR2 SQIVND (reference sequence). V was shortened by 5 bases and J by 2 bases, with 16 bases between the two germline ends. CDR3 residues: CASSPALDGPYEQYF. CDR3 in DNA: TGTGCCAGTAGTCCCGCCCTGGACGGGCCCTACGAGCAGTACTTC.

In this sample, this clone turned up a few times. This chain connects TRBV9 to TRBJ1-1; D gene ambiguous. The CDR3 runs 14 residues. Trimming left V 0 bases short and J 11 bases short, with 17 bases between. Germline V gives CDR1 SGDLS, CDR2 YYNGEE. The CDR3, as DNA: TGTGCCAGCAGCGTAGGTTTAGGGTTGGGAGAGGCTTTCTTT. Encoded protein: CASSVGLGLGEAFF.

The CDR3 reads CASSASGGTQYF. In DNA, the CDR3 is TGCGCCAGCAGTGCTAGCGGGGGGACCCAGTACTTC. The chain joins TRBV10-1 to TRBJ2-5, with 10 bases lining up with TRBD2. CDR1 is WNHNN and CDR2 is SYGVQD in the germline V gene (reference sequence). This CDR3 comprises 12 residues. V dropped 4 bases and J dropped 7; count of bases not matched to a gene: 0.

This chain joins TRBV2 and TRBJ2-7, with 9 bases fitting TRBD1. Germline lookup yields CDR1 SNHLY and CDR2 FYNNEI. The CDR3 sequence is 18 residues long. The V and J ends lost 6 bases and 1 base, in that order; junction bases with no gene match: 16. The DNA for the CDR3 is TGTGCCAGCAGCGCAGGCGGGACAGGGTATACTGGGTCCTACGAGCAGTACTTC. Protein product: CASSAGGTGYTGSYEQYF.

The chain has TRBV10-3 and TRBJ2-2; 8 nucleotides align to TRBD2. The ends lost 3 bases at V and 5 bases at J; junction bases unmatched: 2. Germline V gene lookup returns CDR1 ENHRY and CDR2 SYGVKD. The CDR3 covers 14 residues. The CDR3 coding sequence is TGTGCCATCAGTGAACCTAGCGGGACCGGGGAGCTGTTTTTT. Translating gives CAISEPSGTGELFF.

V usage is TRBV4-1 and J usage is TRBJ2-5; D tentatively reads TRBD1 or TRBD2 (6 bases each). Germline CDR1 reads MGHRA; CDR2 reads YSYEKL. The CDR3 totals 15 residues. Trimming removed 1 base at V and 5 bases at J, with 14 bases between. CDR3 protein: CASSQGSGARETQYF. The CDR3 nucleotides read TGCGCCAGCAGCCAAGGGTCGGGGGCTAGGGAGACCCAGTACTTC.

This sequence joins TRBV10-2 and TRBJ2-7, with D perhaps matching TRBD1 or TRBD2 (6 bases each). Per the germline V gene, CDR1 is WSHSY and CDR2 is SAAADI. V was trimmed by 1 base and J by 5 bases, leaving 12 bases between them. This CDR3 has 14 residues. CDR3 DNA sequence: TGCGCCAGCAGTGAGTTTCCGGGGGCCAACGAGCAGTACTTC. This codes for CASSEFPGANEQYF.

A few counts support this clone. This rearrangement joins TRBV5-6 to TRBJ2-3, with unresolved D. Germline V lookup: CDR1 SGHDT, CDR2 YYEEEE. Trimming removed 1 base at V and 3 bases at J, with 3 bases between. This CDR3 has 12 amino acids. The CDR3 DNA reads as TGTGCCAGCAGCTTGAATACAGATACGCAGTATTTT. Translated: CASSLNTDTQYF.

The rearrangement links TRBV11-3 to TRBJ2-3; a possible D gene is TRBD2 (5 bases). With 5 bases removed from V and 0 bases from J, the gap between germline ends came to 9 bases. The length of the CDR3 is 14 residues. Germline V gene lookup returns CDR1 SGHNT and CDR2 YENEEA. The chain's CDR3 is CASSPGLSTDTQYF. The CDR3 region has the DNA TGTGCCAGCAGCCCTGGACTTAGCACAGATACGCAGTATTTT.

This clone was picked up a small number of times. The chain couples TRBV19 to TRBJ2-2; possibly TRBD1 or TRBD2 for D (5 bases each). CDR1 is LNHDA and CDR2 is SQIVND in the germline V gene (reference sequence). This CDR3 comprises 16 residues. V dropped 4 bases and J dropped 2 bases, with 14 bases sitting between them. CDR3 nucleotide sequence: TGTGCCAGTAGTAAAATGGGGACCCGTAACACCGGGGAGCTGTTTTTT. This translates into CASSKMGTRNTGELFF.

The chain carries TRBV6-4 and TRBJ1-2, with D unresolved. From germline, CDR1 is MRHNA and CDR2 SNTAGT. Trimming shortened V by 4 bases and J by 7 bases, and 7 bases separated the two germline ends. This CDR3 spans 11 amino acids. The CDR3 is CASSVVVGYTF. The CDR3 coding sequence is TGTGCCAGCAGTGTAGTTGTTGGCTACACCTTC.

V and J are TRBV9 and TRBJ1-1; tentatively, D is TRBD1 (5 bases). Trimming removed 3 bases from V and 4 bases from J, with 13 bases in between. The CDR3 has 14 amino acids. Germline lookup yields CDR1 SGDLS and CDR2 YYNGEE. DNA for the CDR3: TGTGCCAGCAGCGGCAGGGTGGTTGGCACTGAAGCTTTCTTT. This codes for CASSGRVVGTEAFF.

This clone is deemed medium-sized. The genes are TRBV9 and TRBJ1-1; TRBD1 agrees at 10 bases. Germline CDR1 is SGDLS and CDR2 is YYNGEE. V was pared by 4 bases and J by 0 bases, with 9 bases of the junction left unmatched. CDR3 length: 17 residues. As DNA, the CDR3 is TGTGCCAGCAGCCCCAGACAGGGGGCGAGTATGAACACTGAAGCTTTCTTT. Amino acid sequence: CASSPRQGASMNTEAFF.

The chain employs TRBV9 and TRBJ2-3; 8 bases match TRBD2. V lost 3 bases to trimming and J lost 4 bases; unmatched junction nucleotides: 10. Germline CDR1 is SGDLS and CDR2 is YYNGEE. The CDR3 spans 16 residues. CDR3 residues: CASSADGTSPSDTQYF. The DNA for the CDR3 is TGTGCCAGCAGCGCCGACGGGACTAGTCCGTCAGATACGCAGTATTTT.

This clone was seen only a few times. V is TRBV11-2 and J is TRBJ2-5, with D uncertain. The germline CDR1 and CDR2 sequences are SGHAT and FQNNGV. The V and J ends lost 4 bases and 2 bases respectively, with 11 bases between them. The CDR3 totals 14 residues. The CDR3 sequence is CASSSRQVQETQYF. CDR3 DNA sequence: TGTGCCAGCAGCTCTCGACAAGTACAAGAGACCCAGTACTTC.

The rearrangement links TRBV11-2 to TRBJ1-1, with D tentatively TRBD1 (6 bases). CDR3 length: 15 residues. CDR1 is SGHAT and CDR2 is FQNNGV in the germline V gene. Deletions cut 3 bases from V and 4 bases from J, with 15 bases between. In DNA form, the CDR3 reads TGTGCCAGCAGCTTCTCCGGGGGCAGGGGCACTGAAGCTTTCTTT. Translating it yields CASSFSGGRGTEAFF. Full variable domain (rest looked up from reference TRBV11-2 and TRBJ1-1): EAGVAQSPRYKIIEKRQSVAFWCNPISGHATLYWYQQILGQGPKLLIQFQNNGVVDDSQLPKDRFSAERLKGVDSTLKIQPAKLEDSAVYLCASSFSGGRGTEAFFGQGTRLTVV.

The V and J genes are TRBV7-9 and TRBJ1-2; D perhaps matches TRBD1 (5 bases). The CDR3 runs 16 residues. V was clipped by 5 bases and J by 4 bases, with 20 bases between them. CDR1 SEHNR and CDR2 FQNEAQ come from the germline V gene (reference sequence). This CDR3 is CASSQEGAGKVYGYTF. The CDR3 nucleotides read TGTGCCAGCAGCCAAGAAGGTGCAGGGAAGGTCTATGGCTACACCTTC.

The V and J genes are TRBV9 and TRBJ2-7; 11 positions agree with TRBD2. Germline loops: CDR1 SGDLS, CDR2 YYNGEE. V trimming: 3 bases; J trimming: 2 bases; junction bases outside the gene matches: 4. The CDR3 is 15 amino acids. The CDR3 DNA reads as TGTGCCAGCAGCGAAGGACTAGCGGGCCCCTACGAGCAGTACTTC. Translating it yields CASSEGLAGPYEQYF.

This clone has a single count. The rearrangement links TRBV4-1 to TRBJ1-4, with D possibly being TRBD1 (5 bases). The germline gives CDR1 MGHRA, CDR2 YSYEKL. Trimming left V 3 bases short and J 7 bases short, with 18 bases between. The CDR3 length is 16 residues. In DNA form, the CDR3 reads TGCGCCAGCAGCCAGGCCCCGACAGTGCGTAGTGAAAAACTGTTTTTT. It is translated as CASSQAPTVRSEKLFF.